The 11 T cell receptor beta chains given below trace back to one sample, sequenced in a study of T cell clonality in common variable immunodeficiency. TCRdb's copy holds only in-frame clones and misses some; the assay was immunoSEQ multiplex PCR. This sample carries roughly 57,000 clones, none of them present only once. Sequenced input: peripheral blood mononuclear cells. The receptors come from a person aged 18-70 years in good health.

This clone appeared many times. The read ends 3 residues shy of where the CDR3 ends; the end is completed using the germline J gene. The chain employs TRBV6-1 and TRBJ2-3; D is perhaps TRBD2 (6 bases). Germline CDR1 MNHNS, CDR2 SASEGT. The CDR3 runs 12 residues. The CDR3 reads CASSVTRRAQYF. The covered CDR3 bases are TGTGCCAGCAGTGTGACCCGGAGGGCG.

Ten or more counts support this clone. The read stops 3 residues short of the end of the CDR3; the missing end is completed from the germline J gene. V is TRBV7-9 and J is TRBJ1-1; D is undetermined. Germline V gives CDR1 SEHNR, CDR2 FQNEAQ (reference sequence). Trimming took off 7 bases at V and 1 base at J, with 13 bases between the two ends. The length of the CDR3 is 14 residues. The chain's CDR3 is CASNRPAKNTEAFF. The covered CDR3 bases are TGTGCCAGCAATCGCCCAGCGAAGAACACTGAA. Drawing the rest from reference TRBV7-9 and TRBJ1-1, the complete variable domain is DTGVSQNPRHKITKRGQNVTFRCDPISEHNRLYWYRQTLGQGPEFLTYFQNEAQLEKSRLLSDRFSAERPKGSFSTLEIQRTEQGDSAMYLCASNRPAKNTEAFFGQGTRLTVV.

This clone was observed many times. Read sequence stops 3 residues before the CDR3 end, and the germline J gene provides the missing end. The rearrangement uses TRBV2 and TRBJ2-1; TRBD2 aligns across 12 bases. Germline trimming cut 2 bases from V and 2 bases from J; bases unmatched to any gene: 7. The CDR3 runs 18 residues. CDR1 and CDR2 from the germline V gene are SNHLY and FYNNEI. The sequenced part of the CDR3 DNA is TGTGCCAGCAGTGAAAATATGCCTAGCGGGGGGGCCTACAATGAG. Translated, it gives CASSENMPSGGAYNE. The whole CDR3 protein reads CASSENMPSGGAYNEQFF.

This clone came up many times. The read gets to within 3 residues of the CDR3 end, and the germline J gene fills in the rest. This chain connects TRBV10-3 to TRBJ1-1; no clear D. V was clipped by 3 bases and J by 2 bases, with 16 bases between them. The CDR3 is made up of 16 amino acids. Germline assignment: CDR1 ENHRY and CDR2 SYGVKD. CDR3 DNA (partial): TGTGCCATCAGTGAACCCCCCGGGTCGACTAACACTGAA. It codes for CAISEPPGSTNTE. Given in full, the CDR3 is CAISEPPGSTNTEAFF.

This clone was picked up many times. The CDR3 goes on 3 residues after the read ends, and that part is filled in from the germline J gene. The rearrangement joins TRBV2 to TRBJ2-4; D unresolved. V was shortened by 4 bases and J by 3 bases, with 13 bases between the two germline ends. The CDR3 has 15 amino acids. The V gene's germline CDR1 is SNHLY and CDR2 FYNNEI. CDR3 protein: CASSATQVYKNIQYF. CDR3 DNA, as far as it was read: TGTGCCAGCAGTGCTACTCAGGTATACAAAAACATT.

The table lists this clone with many counts. Sequencing ends 3 residues short of the CDR3 end; the germline J gene provides the rest. This chain uses TRBV19 with TRBJ1-2; the D is unclear. CDR1 is LNHDA and CDR2 is SQIVND in the germline V gene (reference sequence). V was trimmed by 2 bases and J by 2 bases, leaving 6 bases between them. This CDR3 has 13 residues. CDR3 bases read: TGTGCCAGTAGTATAACGGGGAACTATGGC. It is translated as CASSITGNYG. The full CDR3 protein is CASSITGNYGYTF.

This clone was seen many times. The read ends 3 residues shy of where the CDR3 ends; the end is completed using the germline J gene. V gene TRBV7-2 combines with J gene TRBJ2-3, with 8 bases identical to TRBD1. Germline CDR1 SGHTA, CDR2 FQGNSA. V gave up 4 bases and J gave up 1 base; unmatched junction bases: 4. The length of the CDR3 is 15 residues. CDR3 DNA, as far as it was read: TGTGCCAGCAGCTCGGGACAGGCTCGCACAGATACG. It translates to CASSSGQARTDT. The complete CDR3 reads CASSSGQARTDTQYF.

This clone came up a few times. The read ends 3 residues early relative to the CDR3; the germline J gene fills the gap. The chain couples TRBV7-2 to TRBJ2-3; the D gene is possibly TRBD1 (7 bases). The CDR3 has 15 amino acids. The germline gives CDR1 SGHTA, CDR2 FQGNSA. CDR3 protein: CASSLVGRGEETQYF. The covered CDR3 bases are TGTGCCAGCAGCTTAGTTGGCAGGGGGGAAGAGACG. The variable domain in full, completed from reference TRBV7-2 and TRBJ2-3, reads GAGVSQSPSNKVTEKGKDVELRCDPISGHTALYWYRQSLGQGLEFLIYFQGNSAPDKSGLPSDRFSAERTGGSVSTLTIQRTQQEDSAVYLCASSLVGRGEETQYFGPGTRLTVL.

This clone has ten or more counts. The CDR3 end is not reached by the read, which stops 3 residues before it; the germline J gene fills it in. The rearrangement uses TRBV5-1 and TRBJ2-5, with TRBD1 matching 7 bases. V lost 4 bases and J lost 2; bases outside the gene matches: 8. The germline V gene has CDR1 SGHRS and CDR2 YFSETQ. The CDR3 runs 15 residues. Incomplete CDR3 DNA: TGCGCCAGCAGCGCCCAGACAGGGTGGCAAGAGACC. The encoded protein is CASSAQTGWQET. The CDR3, in full, reads CASSAQTGWQETQYF.

This clone was recorded at least ten times. The sequenced fragment ends 3 residues before the CDR3 boundary, so the rest is inferred from the germline J gene. The genes are TRBV3-1 (or the pseudogene TRBV3-2) and TRBJ1-1; no clear D gene. CDR3 length equals 10 residues. The germline V gene encodes CDR1 LGHDT and CDR2 YNNKEL (reference sequence). This CDR3 is CASSPPGAFF. CDR3 DNA, as far as it was read: TGTGCCAGCAGCCCTCCGGGA.

This clone has at least ten counts. Read sequence stops 3 residues before the CDR3 end, and the germline J gene provides the missing end. The chain has TRBV19 and TRBJ2-1; the match to TRBD2 covers 10 bases. The ends lost 7 bases at V and 4 bases at J; junction bases unmatched: 4. The CDR3 covers 14 residues. CDR1 is LNHDA, CDR2 SQIVND, per germline (reference sequence). The CDR3 protein is CASTRAGGYNEQFF. The part of the CDR3 DNA that was read is TGTGCCAGTACAAGAGCGGGGGGGTACAATGAG. Looking up the rest from reference TRBV19 and TRBJ2-1 gives the full variable domain: DGGITQSPKYLFRKEGQNVTLSCEQNLNHDAMYWYRQDPGQGLRLIYYSQIVNDFQKGDIAEGYSVSREKKESFPLTVTSAQKNPTAFYLCASTRAGGYNEQFFGPGTRLTVL.